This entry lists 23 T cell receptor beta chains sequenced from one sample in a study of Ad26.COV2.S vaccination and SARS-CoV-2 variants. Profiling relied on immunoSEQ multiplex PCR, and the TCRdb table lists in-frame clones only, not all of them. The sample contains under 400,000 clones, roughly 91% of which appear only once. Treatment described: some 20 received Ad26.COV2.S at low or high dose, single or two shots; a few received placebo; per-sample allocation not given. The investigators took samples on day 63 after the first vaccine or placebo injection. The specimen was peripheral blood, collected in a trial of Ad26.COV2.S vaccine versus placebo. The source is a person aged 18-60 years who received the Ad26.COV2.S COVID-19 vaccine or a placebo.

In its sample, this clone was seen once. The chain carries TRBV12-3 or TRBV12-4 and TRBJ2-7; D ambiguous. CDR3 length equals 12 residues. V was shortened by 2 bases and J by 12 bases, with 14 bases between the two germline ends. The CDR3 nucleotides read TGTGCCAGCAGTTTATATAACATTCCCCCGTACTTC. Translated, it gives CASSLYNIPPYF.

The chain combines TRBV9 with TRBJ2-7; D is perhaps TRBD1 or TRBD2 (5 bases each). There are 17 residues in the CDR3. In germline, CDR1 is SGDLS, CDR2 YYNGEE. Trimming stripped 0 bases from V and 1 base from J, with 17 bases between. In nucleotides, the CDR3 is TGTGCCAGCAGCGTAGTTGGCAGGGAAAGAGGGTCCTACGAGCAGTACTTC. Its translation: CASSVVGRERGSYEQYF.

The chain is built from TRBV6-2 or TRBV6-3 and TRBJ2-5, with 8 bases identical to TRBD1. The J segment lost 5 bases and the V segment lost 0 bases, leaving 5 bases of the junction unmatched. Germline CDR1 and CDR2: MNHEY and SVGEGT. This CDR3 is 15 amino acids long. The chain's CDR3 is CASSYSRQGAETQYF. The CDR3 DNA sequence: TGTGCCAGCAGTTACTCGAGGCAGGGGGCTGAGACCCAGTACTTC.

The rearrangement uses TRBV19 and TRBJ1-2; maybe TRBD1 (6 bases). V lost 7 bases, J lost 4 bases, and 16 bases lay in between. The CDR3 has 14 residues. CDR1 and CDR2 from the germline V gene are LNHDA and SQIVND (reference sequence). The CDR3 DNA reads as TGTGCCAGTACCCGGGAACAGGGCGCCTATGGCTACACCTTC. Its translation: CASTREQGAYGYTF.

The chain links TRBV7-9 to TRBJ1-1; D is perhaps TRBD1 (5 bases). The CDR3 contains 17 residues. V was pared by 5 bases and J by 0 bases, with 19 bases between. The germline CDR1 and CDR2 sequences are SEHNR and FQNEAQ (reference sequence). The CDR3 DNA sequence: TGTGCCAGCAGCACAACCGGGGGTTGGTACATGAACACTGAAGCTTTCTTT. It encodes CASSTTGGWYMNTEAFF. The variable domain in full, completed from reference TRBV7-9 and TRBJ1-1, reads DTGVSQNPRHKITKRGQNVTFRCDPISEHNRLYWYRQTLGQGPEFLTYFQNEAQLEKSRLLSDRFSAERPKGSFSTLEIQRTEQGDSAMYLCASSTTGGWYMNTEAFFGQGTRLTVV.

The CDR3 DNA reads as TGTGCCAGCAGCTCTAGGGCGGGGGTGAACACCGGGGAGCTGTTTTTT. This encodes CASSSRAGVNTGELFF. V and J are TRBV9 and TRBJ2-2; 7 bases fit TRBD2. Trimming took 4 bases from V and 1 from J; bases not matched to a gene: 7. CDR1 SGDLS and CDR2 YYNGEE come from the germline V gene. CDR3 length equals 16 residues.

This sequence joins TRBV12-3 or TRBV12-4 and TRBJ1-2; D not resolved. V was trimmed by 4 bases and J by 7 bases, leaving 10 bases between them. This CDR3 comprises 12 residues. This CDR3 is CASSSRVGGYTF. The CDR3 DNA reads TGTGCCAGCAGTTCCCGGGTTGGTGGCTACACCTTC.

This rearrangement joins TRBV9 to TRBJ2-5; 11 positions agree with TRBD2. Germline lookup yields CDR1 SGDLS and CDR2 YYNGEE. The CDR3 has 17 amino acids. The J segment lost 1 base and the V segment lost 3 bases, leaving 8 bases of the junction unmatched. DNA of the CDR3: TGTGCCAGCAGCGAGCCCCTAGCGGGGGGCCTCCAAGAGACCCAGTACTTC. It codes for CASSEPLAGGLQETQYF. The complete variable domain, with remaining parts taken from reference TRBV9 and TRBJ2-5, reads DSGVTQTPKHLITATGQRVTLRCSPRSGDLSVYWYQQSLDQGLQFLIQYYNGEERAKGNILERFSAQQFPDLHSELNLSSLELGDSALYFCASSEPLAGGLQETQYFGPGTRLLVL.

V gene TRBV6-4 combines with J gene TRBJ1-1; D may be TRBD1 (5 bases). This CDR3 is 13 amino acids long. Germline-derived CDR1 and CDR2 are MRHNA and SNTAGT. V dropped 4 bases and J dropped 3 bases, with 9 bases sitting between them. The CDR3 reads CASSAGRDTEAFF. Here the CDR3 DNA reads TGTGCCAGCAGTGCGGGACGGGACACTGAAGCTTTCTTT.

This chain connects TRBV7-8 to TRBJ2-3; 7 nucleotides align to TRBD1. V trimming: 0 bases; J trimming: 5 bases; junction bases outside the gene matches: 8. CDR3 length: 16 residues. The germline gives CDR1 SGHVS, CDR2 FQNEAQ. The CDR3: CASSLAPGQRQDTQYF. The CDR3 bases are TGTGCCAGCAGCTTAGCGCCGGGACAGCGACAAGATACGCAGTATTTT.

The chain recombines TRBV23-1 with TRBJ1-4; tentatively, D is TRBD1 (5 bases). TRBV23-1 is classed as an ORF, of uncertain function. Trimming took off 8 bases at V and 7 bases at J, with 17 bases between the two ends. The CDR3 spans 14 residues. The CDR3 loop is CASQPGGEGEKLFF. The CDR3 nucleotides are TGCGCCAGCCAACCTGGGGGGGAAGGTGAAAAACTGTTTTTT.

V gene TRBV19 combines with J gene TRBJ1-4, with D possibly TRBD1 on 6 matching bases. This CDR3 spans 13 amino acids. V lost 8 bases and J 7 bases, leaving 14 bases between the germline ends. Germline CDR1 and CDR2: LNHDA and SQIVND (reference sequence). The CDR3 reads CASRGGWGEKLFF. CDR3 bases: TGTGCCAGTCGAGGGGGTTGGGGTGAAAAACTGTTTTTT.

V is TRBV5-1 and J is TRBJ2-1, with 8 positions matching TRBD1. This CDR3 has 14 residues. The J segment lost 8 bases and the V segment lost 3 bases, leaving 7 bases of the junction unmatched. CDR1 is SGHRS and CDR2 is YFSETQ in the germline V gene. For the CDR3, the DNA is TGCGCCAGCAGCTCTCACAGGGGGTCGTATGAGCAGTTCTTC. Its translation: CASSSHRGSYEQFF. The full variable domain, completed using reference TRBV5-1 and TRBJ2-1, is KAGVTQTPRYLIKTRGQQVTLSCSPISGHRSVSWYQQTPGQGLQFLFEYFSETQRNKGNFPGRFSGRQFSNSRSEMNVSTLELGDSALYLCASSSHRGSYEQFFGPGTRLTVL.

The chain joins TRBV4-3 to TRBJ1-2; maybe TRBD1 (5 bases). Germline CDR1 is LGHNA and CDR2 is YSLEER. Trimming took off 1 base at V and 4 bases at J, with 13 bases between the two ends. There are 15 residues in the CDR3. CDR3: CASSQVAAGTYGYTF. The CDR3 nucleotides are TGCGCCAGCAGCCAAGTTGCGGCAGGGACCTATGGCTACACCTTC.

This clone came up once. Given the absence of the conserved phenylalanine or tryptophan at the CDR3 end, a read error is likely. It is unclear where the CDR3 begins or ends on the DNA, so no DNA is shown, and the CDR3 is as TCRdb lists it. CDR3 sequence reads: CASSHRGQHHILL. The chain uses TRBV14 and TRBJ1-1. Germline CDR1 SGHDN, CDR2 FVKESK. The CDR3 length is 13 residues, termini included.

Here the CDR3 reads CASSFEGGHQETQYF. The CDR3, as DNA: TGTGCCAGCAGCTTCGAGGGGGGCCACCAAGAGACCCAGTACTTC. The chain uses TRBV5-4 and TRBJ2-5; D is perhaps TRBD1 or TRBD2 (6 bases each). Germline V gives CDR1 SGHNT, CDR2 YYREEE (reference sequence). Trimming removed 2 bases from V and 0 bases from J, with 11 bases in between. The CDR3 is made up of 15 amino acids.

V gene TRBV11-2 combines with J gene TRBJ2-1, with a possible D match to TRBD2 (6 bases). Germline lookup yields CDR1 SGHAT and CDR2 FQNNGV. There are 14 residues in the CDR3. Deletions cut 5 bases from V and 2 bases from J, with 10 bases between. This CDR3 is CASSQLAAYNEQFF. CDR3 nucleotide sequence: TGTGCCAGCAGCCAACTAGCTGCCTACAATGAGCAGTTCTTC.

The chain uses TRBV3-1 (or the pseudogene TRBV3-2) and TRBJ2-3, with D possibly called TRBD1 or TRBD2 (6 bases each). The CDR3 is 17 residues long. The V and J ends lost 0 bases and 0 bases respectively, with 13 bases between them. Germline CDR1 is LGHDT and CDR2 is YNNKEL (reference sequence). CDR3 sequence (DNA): TGTGCCAGCAGCCAAGATATCCGGGGGCTAAGCACAGATACGCAGTATTTT. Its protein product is CASSQDIRGLSTDTQYF.

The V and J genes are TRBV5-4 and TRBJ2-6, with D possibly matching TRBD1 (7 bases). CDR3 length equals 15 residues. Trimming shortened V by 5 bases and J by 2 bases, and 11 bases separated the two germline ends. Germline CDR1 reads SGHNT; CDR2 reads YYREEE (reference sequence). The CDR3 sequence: CASSSRGAGANVLTF. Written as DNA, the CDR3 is TGTGCCAGCAGTTCCAGGGGGGCTGGGGCCAACGTCCTGACTTTC.

The CDR3 is CASSQAIGTGTGNTIYF. The CDR3, as DNA: TGTGCCAGCAGCCAAGCGATCGGGACAGGGACTGGAAACACCATATATTTT. This chain links TRBV14 with TRBJ1-3; 9 bases agree with TRBD1. V lost 1 base and J lost 2; bases outside the gene matches: 6. CDR3 length: 17 residues. CDR1 is SGHDN and CDR2 is FVKESK in the germline V gene.

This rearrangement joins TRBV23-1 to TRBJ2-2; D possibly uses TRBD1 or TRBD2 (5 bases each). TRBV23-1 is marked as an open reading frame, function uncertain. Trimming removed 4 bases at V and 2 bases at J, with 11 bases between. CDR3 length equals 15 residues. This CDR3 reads CASSPPGPNTGELFF. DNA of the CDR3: TGCGCCAGCAGTCCCCCGGGGCCTAACACCGGGGAGCTGTTTTTT.

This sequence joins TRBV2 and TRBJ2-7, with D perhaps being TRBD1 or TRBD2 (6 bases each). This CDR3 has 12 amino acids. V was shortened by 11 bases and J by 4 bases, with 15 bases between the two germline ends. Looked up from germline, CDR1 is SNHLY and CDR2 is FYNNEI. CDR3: CARGGGSYEQYF. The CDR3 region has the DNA TGTGCCCGAGGGGGAGGCTCGTACGAGCAGTACTTC.

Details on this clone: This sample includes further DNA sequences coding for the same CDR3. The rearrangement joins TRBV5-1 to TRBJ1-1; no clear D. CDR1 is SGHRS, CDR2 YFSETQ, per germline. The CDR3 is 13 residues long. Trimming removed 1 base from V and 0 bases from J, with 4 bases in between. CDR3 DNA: TGCGCCAGCAGCTTGTCAGTGAACACTGAAGCTTTCTTT. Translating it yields CASSLSVNTEAFF.